Below are 22 T cell receptor beta chains sequenced from a single sample in a study of cytomegalovirus exposure and HLA in healthy donors. Clones were read by immunoSEQ multiplex PCR, and TCRdb kept only the in-frame ones, dropping some. The profile covers tens of thousands of clones, with over 90% appearing a single time and roughly 6.6% taken by the ten largest. Sequencing was carried out using PBMCs. The receptors here all came from a woman aged 18-29 years in good health and CMV-seropositive.

This rearrangement joins TRBV5-6 to TRBJ2-7, with D perhaps matching TRBD1 (6 bases). Germline V lookup: CDR1 SGHDT, CDR2 YYEEEE. This CDR3 has 12 amino acids. Trimming removed 1 base from V and 7 bases from J, with 9 bases in between. The CDR3 DNA is TGTGCCAGCAGCTTGTGGGACACTGAGCAGTACTTC. This encodes CASSLWDTEQYF.

The J gene is TRBJ2-1, the V gene TRBV7-9; 7 nucleotides line up with TRBD2. With 3 bases clipped from V and 0 bases from J, the junction kept 5 bases outside the gene matches. The CDR3 covers 16 residues. Germline CDR1 is SEHNR and CDR2 is FQNEAQ (reference sequence). The CDR3 here is CASSFRRTSSYNEQFF. The CDR3 DNA reads as TGTGCCAGCAGCTTTCGTCGGACTAGCTCCTACAATGAGCAGTTCTTC.

The gene calls are TRBV6-1 and TRBJ2-7; D unclear. Germline V gene sequence: CDR1 MNHNS, CDR2 SASEGT. The V end lost 10 bases, the J end lost 2 bases, and 15 bases lay between the germline ends. CDR3 length: 13 amino acids. This CDR3 reads CATASGEPYEQYF. The DNA for the CDR3 is TGTGCCACAGCCTCGGGTGAACCCTACGAGCAGTACTTC.

This clone was observed a single time. This chain connects TRBV19 to TRBJ2-1, with 8 bases that match TRBD2. Looked up from germline, CDR1 is LNHDA and CDR2 is SQIVND (reference sequence). Losses at the gene ends were 1 base for V and 8 bases for J; bases not matched to a gene: 16. The CDR3 runs to 18 residues. CDR3 region: CASSIARASGSRGDEQFF. In DNA, the CDR3 is TGTGCCAGTAGTATAGCCCGAGCAAGCGGGAGTAGGGGCGATGAGCAGTTCTTC.

The V gene is TRBV6-1, the J gene TRBJ1-2; D is unclear. This CDR3 has 12 residues. Germline CDR1 MNHNS, CDR2 SASEGT. Deletions cut 6 bases from V and 4 bases from J, with 9 bases between. The CDR3 reads CASSPRSYGYTF. In nucleotides, the CDR3 is TGTGCCAGCAGCCCCAGATCCTATGGCTACACCTTC.

J is TRBJ1-2 and V is TRBV9; 7 bases align to TRBD1. With V trimmed by 3 bases and J by 8 bases, 16 bases remained unmatched. The CDR3 is 16 residues long. Germline V gene lookup returns CDR1 SGDLS and CDR2 YYNGEE. CDR3 nucleotides: TGTGCCAGCAGCGCAACGACAGGGTCTGGGTCAGGAGGCTACACCTTC. It encodes CASSATTGSGSGGYTF.

This rearrangement joins TRBV28 to TRBJ2-7, with a possible D match to TRBD2 (6 bases). Germline loops: CDR1 MDHEN, CDR2 SYDVKM. This CDR3 has 14 residues. V was trimmed by 7 bases and J by 4 bases, leaving 17 bases between them. In DNA, the CDR3 is TGTGCCAGCAACTTACGTACCGGGAGTTACGAGCAGTACTTC. Translation: CASNLRTGSYEQYF.

The chain uses TRBV2 and TRBJ1-4, with a possible D match to TRBD1 (6 bases). The CDR3 contains 14 residues. The V gene's germline CDR1 is SNHLY and CDR2 FYNNEI. Trimming pared 7 bases from V and 4 bases from J, leaving 13 bases between. In DNA, the CDR3 is TGTGCCAGCAATATAAGGACAGTTAATGAAAAACTGTTTTTT. Translation gives CASNIRTVNEKLFF.

The chain uses TRBV7-2 and TRBJ2-5, with D hard to call. CDR1 and CDR2 (germline): SGHTA, FQGNSA. The CDR3 sequence is 13 residues long. Trimming cost V 3 bases and J 3 bases, with 8 bases left between them. The CDR3 DNA reads TGTGCCAGCAGCTTTGCAGGCGAAGAGACCCAGTACTTC. It translates to CASSFAGEETQYF. The entire variable domain, with the rest obtained from reference TRBV7-2 and TRBJ2-5, is as follows: GAGVSQSPSNKVTEKGKDVELRCDPISGHTALYWYRQSLGQGLEFLIYFQGNSAPDKSGLPSDRFSAERTGGSVSTLTIQRTQQEDSAVYLCASSFAGEETQYFGPGTRLLVL.

The chain carries TRBV7-2 and TRBJ1-2; the D is unclear. In germline, CDR1 is SGHTA, CDR2 FQGNSA. Trimming took 3 bases from V and 8 from J, leaving 16 bases between them. This CDR3 comprises 14 residues. CDR3: CASSFGEGPSGYTF. CDR3 nucleotide sequence: TGTGCCAGCAGCTTCGGGGAGGGCCCCTCAGGCTACACCTTC.

The DNA for the CDR3 is TGTGCCGCCAAAACAGGGTCCTACGAGCAGTACTTC. Its protein is CAAKTGSYEQYF. The chain couples TRBV6-1 to TRBJ2-7; D might be TRBD1 (6 bases). CDR1 MNHNS and CDR2 SASEGT come from the germline V gene. The CDR3 is 12 amino acids. V lost 11 bases, J lost 1 base, and 12 bases lay in between.

The V call is TRBV28, the J call TRBJ1-1; perhaps TRBD1 as D (5 bases). V was trimmed by 5 bases and J by 1 base, leaving 14 bases between them. This CDR3 region has 15 residues. Germline V gene data show CDR1 as MDHEN and CDR2 as SYDVKM. Here the CDR3 reads CASSMEGGANTEAFF. The DNA for the CDR3 is TGTGCCAGCAGTATGGAGGGTGGGGCGAACACTGAAGCTTTCTTT.

V and J are TRBV6-5 and TRBJ2-1, with no clear D. CDR3 length: 14 amino acids. Per germline, CDR1 MNHEY and CDR2 SVGAGI. The germline V and J ends were trimmed by 2 bases and 5 bases, with 10 bases remaining between them. CDR3 coding DNA: TGTGCCAGCAGTTACGGGCTCAATAACAATGAGCAGTTCTTC. Its protein is CASSYGLNNNEQFF.

The chain joins TRBV15 to TRBJ2-2; 8 nucleotides line up with TRBD1. Per germline, CDR1 LNHNV and CDR2 YYDKDF (reference sequence). V lost 5 bases, J lost 1 base, and 6 bases stayed unmatched. The CDR3 extends over 16 amino acids. The CDR3 is CATSGTGTGNTGELFF. In DNA form, the CDR3 reads TGTGCCACCAGCGGAACCGGGACAGGGAACACCGGGGAGCTGTTTTTT.

The chain combines TRBV18 with TRBJ1-3; D unclear. CDR3 length: 16 residues. V was clipped by 4 bases and J by 3 bases, with 16 bases between them. From germline, CDR1 is KGHSH and CDR2 LQKENI. The DNA of the CDR3 is TGTGCCAGCTCACAAGTTTCGAACCTCTATGGAAACACCATATATTTT. Its protein is CASSQVSNLYGNTIYF.

The gene calls are TRBV6-1 and TRBJ2-1; D possibly corresponds to TRBD2 (6 bases). The CDR3 runs 18 residues. Germline V CDR1 and CDR2: MNHNS, SASEGT. V lost 0 bases, J lost 4 bases, and 19 bases lay in between. CDR3 protein: CASSEAGGHTYRYNEQFF. Here the CDR3 DNA reads TGTGCCAGCAGTGAAGCGGGAGGTCACACATACAGATACAATGAGCAGTTCTTC.

The chain links TRBV5-1 to TRBJ2-1, with 7 bases that match TRBD2. The CDR3 is 15 amino acids. CDR1 and CDR2 from the germline V gene are SGHRS and YFSETQ. The junction had 11 bases not matched to a gene; V was cut back by 7 bases and J by 4 bases. CDR3 region: CASGTTSSPYNEQFF. In DNA, the CDR3 is TGCGCCAGCGGTACGACTAGCAGCCCTTACAATGAGCAGTTCTTC.

The V call is TRBV30, the J call TRBJ2-1; 8 bases line up with TRBD1. With 4 bases clipped from V and 0 bases from J, the junction kept 5 bases outside the gene matches. This CDR3 spans 15 amino acids. Looked up from germline, CDR1 is GTSNPN and CDR2 is SVGIG (reference sequence). CDR3 sequence: CAWNRQGTSYNEQFF. CDR3 coding DNA: TGTGCCTGGAACAGACAGGGGACCTCCTACAATGAGCAGTTCTTC.

This sequence joins TRBV7-8 and TRBJ2-7, with 8 bases that match TRBD1. CDR1 is SGHVS and CDR2 is FQNEAQ in the germline V gene. The CDR3 runs 14 residues. Unmatched junction bases numbered 5, after V lost 3 bases and J lost 4 bases. The CDR3 nucleotides read TGTGCCAGCAGCTTGGGCAGGGGGCCGTACGAGCAGTACTTC. Protein: CASSLGRGPYEQYF.

V gene TRBV6-6 combines with J gene TRBJ1-2, with 9 positions matching TRBD1. Germline CDR1 and CDR2: MNHNY and SVGAGI (reference sequence). CDR3 length: 14 amino acids. Losses at the gene ends were 4 bases for V and 3 bases for J; bases not matched to a gene: 3. CDR3 nucleotide sequence: TGTGCCAGCAGTTCACAGGGGGCGGACTATGGCTACACCTTC. It encodes CASSSQGADYGYTF.

The chain has TRBV25-1 and TRBJ2-7; D possibly corresponds to TRBD2 (5 bases). Per germline, CDR1 MGHDK and CDR2 SYGVNS. The V end was cut by 8 bases, the J end by 6 bases, with 11 bases between. The length of the CDR3 is 11 residues. CDR3 protein: CASGGRSEQYF. The CDR3 DNA reads as TGTGCCAGCGGAGGACGTTCCGAGCAGTACTTC.

The genes are TRBV27 and TRBJ2-3, with 11 bases aligning to TRBD2. Trimming removed 1 base from V and 2 bases from J; junction bases left unmatched: 8. Germline CDR1 MNHEY, CDR2 SMNVEV (reference sequence). This CDR3 is built from 18 residues. The CDR3 loop is CASSLWIPLAGDTDTQYF. The CDR3 nucleotides are TGTGCCAGCAGTTTATGGATCCCACTAGCGGGAGACACAGATACGCAGTATTTT.